This T cell receptor beta chain was identified during a study of blood T cell repertoires in COVID-19 (dated by TCRdb to 2020 to 2021). About the investigation overall: Samples from collaborators originated in the United States, Italy and Spain and spanned both the acute and convalescent phases of COVID-19. The material from the prospective study consisted of cDNA or gDNA derived from T cells, B-cell-depleted T cells, or PBMCs. Deeply sampled blood TCRbeta repertoires from subjects exposed to, actively infected with, or recovered from COVID-19 were included in the dataset. A freely available public database, intended as a resource for researchers studying the immune response to SARS-CoV-2, is where the repertoires were released. Samples came from the ongoing ImmuneRACE study (first 160 participants) plus 1,254 subjects from 6 global collaborators. Nearly every sample came with metadata listing a de-identified subject ID, COVID-19 status, age in years and sex. Where available, HLA class I and class II types were obtained from metadata supplied by the sample provider rather than from assay-based typing.

One collaborating source in Seattle enrolled patients while the patients were actively infected and followed the patients over time throughout the course of disease. The collaborating institutions used their own protocols to collect whole blood in K2EDTA tubes. For TCRbeta analysis, collaborators shipped samples as frozen whole blood, isolated PBMCs, or DNA extracted from either of those sample types. The immunoSEQ Assay, a bias-controlled multiplex PCR, was used to amplify TCRbeta CDR3 regions from genomic DNA. The paper's data handling went like this. Within the assay, amplification of reference gene primers was used to estimate how many nucleated cells each sample contained. To quantify the absolute abundance of each unique TCRbeta CDR3 rearrangement, sequence reads were collapsed and filtered. Productive Simpson clonality was computed per sample as the square root of Simpson's diversity index over productive rearrangements. Held by TCRdb, this immuneACCESS table contains in-frame sequences only and omits some clones. Under half of the omission traces to an unresolved V gene where checked; the cause of the rest is unknown. The V and J calls and clone size are taken from that table; D and trimming were inferred from the DNA. Recorded for this sample are roughly 69,000 clones; 84% of them occurred a single time. The ten biggest clones cover about an eighth of the sample.

What the research found in general, with its limitations: Clinical and demographic metadata were provided uncurated, with the amount varying by source and participant.

About this clone itself: Its cognate antigen has yet to be identified. There are no base qualities to consult, and no much larger clone falls within one base.

The germline V gene provides CDR1 SGHRS and CDR2 YFSETQ. From the cysteine up to the phenylalanine, the CDR3 has a length of 15 residues. Solely the CDR3 DNA is kept, with 45 bases framed from the first base. Here V drops 3 bases and J drops 3 bases, and the junction holds 3 bases not matched to any gene. The sequence was collected from a man aged 50 to 59 with COVID-19, enrolled during active disease. Material for sequencing was peripheral blood. The chain employs TRBV5-1 and TRBJ1-5; TRBD1 agrees with 10 junctional bases. The DNA sequence reads TGCGCCAGCAGCTCGACAGGGGGCGTCAATCAGCCCCAGCATTTT. This yields the protein CASSSTGGVNQPQHF.